This TCR beta chain was retrieved from a study of blood T cells in healthy people across ages. Regarding the study as a whole: Any conclusive comparison of naive versus antigen-experienced cells was prevented by using unsorted PBMCs. The donors' CMV status was not determined, possibly confounding changes in expanded clonotypes. It was found that TCR beta diversity correlated strongly with the percentage of naive T cells.

The germline CDR1 and CDR2 sequences are DFQATT and SNEGSKA (reference sequence). This CDR3 region has 16 residues. V lost 4 bases to trimming and J lost 0 bases, with 18 bases between them. This clonotype has a handful of counts. What it binds is not known. Primers used in a second PCR of roughly 7 to 12 cycles were a sample-barcoded 5' primer and a J-beta primer mix. A tag from a template-switch adaptor with 12 random nucleotides marked each cDNA molecule. TCRdb reprocessed the 5' RACE reads via MiXCR and lists one record per CDR3 protein. The data hold approximately 1.5 million distinct CDR3 sequences, with approximately 39% observed a single time.

J is TRBJ1-1 and V is TRBV20-1, with D perhaps TRBD1 (5 bases). The sequence was obtained from a woman between 18 and 30 years old in good health. Sequencing was done on a sample of blood. The DNA for the CDR3 is TGCAGTGCTATGAGGCGGAGCAGGGAAATGAACACTGAAGCTTTCTTT. This gives the protein CSAMRRSREMNTEAFF.